Here is one T cell receptor beta chain with its context. This sample is drawn from a study of shared T cell receptors in the human thymus. Using immunoSEQ multiplex PCR, the repertoire was profiled, and TCRdb retains in-frame clones only, with some absent. In the table there are about 610,000 clones, roughly 90% of which are singletons. The same sample was also used in a study of human thymus T cells. Turning to that study: Unrelated individuals had highly overlapping thymic repertoires, as reported in related research.

The clonotype comes from a boy in the first two years of life with a congenital heart defect. The sequenced sample consisted of thymocytes.

The chain's CDR3 is CASSQQQVKGEKLFF. The CDR3 coding sequence is TGCGCCAGCAGCCAGCAACAGGTTAAGGGTGAAAAACTGTTTTTT. The chain carries TRBV4-1 and TRBJ1-4; tentatively, D is TRBD1 (5 bases). The CDR3 consists of 15 residues. Germline V gene sequence: CDR1 MGHRA, CDR2 YSYEKL. Trimming stripped 3 bases from V and 7 bases from J, with 15 bases between.